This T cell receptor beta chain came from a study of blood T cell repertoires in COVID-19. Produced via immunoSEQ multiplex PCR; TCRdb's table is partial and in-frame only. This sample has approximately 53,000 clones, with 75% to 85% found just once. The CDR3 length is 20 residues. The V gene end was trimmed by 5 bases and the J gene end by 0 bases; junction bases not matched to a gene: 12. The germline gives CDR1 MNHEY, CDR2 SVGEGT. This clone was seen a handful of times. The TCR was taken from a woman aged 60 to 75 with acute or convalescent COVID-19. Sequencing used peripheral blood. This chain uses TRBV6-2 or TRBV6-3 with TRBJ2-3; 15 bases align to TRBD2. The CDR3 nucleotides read TGTGCCAGCAGTGGACGCGGACTAGCGGGAGGGCCTGGGAGCACAGATACGCAGTATTTT. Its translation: CASSGRGLAGGPGSTDTQYF.